This note documents a single T cell receptor beta chain sequence. Libraries were prepared by immunoSEQ multiplex PCR; TCRdb keeps only in-frame clonotypes and omits some of them. Of some 2,500,000 clones listed, 85% to 95% were seen once; the top ten hold 0.37%. In germline, CDR1 is SGHRS, CDR2 YFSETQ. This CDR3 has 14 residues. Germline trimming cut 4 bases from V and 7 bases from J; bases unmatched to any gene: 5. This sample was taken from a study of shared clonotypes between healthy human individuals. Sequences were obtained from naive CD4+ T cells from PBMCs. Subset meaning: CD45RA+ positively selected. This receptor was identified in a young man in good health. Some clones in this sample may be carry-over from other donors' samples. The V and J genes are TRBV5-1 and TRBJ2-1; TRBD2 aligns across 10 bases. CDR3 amino acids: CASSAAGGPNEQFF. The CDR3 bases are TGCGCCAGCAGCGCAGCGGGAGGGCCAAATGAGCAGTTCTTC.